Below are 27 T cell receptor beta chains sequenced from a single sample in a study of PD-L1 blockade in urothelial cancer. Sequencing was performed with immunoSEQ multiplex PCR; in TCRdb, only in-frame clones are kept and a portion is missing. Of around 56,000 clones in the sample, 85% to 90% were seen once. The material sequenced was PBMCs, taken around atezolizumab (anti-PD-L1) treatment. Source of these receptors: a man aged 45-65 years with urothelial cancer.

The CDR3 sequence is CASSWLLGTDTQYF. CDR3 DNA sequence: TGTGCCAGCAGTTGGTTACTTGGCACAGATACGCAGTATTTT. The rearrangement joins TRBV6-5 to TRBJ2-3; D is undetermined. Trimming removed 4 bases at V and 1 base at J, with 9 bases between. Germline V lookup: CDR1 MNHEY, CDR2 SVGAGI. This CDR3 spans 14 amino acids.

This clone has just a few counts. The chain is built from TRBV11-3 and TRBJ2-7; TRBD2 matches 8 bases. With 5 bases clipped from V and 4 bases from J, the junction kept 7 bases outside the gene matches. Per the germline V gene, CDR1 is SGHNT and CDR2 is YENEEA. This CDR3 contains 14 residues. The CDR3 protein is CASSPGGALYEQYF. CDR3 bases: TGTGCCAGCAGCCCCGGGGGGGCGCTTTACGAGCAGTACTTC.

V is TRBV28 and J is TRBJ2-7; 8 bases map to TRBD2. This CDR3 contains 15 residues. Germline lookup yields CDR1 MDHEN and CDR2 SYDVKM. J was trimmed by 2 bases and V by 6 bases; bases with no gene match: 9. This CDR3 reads CASRNMAGGPYEQYF. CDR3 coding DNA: TGTGCCAGCAGAAATATGGCGGGAGGACCCTACGAGCAGTACTTC.

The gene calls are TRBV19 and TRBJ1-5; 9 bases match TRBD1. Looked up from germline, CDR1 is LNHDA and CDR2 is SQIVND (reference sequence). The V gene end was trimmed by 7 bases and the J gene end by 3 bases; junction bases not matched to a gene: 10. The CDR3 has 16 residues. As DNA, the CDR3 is TGTGCCAGTACGCCTCGGGGGACAGGGTACAATCAGCCCCAGCATTTT. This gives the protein CASTPRGTGYNQPQHF.

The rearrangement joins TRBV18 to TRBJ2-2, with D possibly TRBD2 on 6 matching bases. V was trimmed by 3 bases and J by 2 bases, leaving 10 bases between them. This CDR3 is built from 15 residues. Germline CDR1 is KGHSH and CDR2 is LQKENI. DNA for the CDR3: TGTGCCAGCTCACCCCTAGCGCAAAACACCGGGGAGCTGTTTTTT. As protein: CASSPLAQNTGELFF.

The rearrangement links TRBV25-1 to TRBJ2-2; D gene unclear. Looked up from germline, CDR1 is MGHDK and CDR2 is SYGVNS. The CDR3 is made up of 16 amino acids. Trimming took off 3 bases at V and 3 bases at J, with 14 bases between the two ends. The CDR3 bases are TGTGCCAGCAGTGATTCTAGGCGGTTAGACACCGGGGAGCTGTTTTTT. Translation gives CASSDSRRLDTGELFF.

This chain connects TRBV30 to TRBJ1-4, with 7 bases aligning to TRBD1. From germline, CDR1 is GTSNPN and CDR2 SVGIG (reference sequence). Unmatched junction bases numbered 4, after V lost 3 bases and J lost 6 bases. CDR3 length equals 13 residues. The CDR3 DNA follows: TGTGCCTGGAGGGAGACAGGGTATGAAAAACTGTTTTTT. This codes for CAWRETGYEKLFF.

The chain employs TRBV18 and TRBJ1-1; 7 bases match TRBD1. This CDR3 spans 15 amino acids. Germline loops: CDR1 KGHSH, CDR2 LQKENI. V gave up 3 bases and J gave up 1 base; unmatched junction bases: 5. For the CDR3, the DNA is TGTGCCAGCTCACCGGCGGGACAGCGGAACACTGAAGCTTTCTTT. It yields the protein CASSPAGQRNTEAFF.

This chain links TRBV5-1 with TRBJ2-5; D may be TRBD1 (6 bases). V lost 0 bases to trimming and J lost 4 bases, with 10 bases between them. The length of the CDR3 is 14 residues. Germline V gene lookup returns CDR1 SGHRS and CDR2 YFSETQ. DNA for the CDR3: TGCGCCAGCAGCTTGGCCAGGGGAGCAGAGACCCAGTACTTC. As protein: CASSLARGAETQYF.

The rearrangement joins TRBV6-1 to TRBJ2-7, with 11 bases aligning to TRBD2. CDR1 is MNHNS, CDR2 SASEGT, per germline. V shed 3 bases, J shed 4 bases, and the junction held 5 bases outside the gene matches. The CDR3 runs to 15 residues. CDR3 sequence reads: CASSDRGLADYEQYF. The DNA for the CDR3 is TGTGCCAGCAGTGATCGGGGACTAGCGGATTACGAGCAGTACTTC.

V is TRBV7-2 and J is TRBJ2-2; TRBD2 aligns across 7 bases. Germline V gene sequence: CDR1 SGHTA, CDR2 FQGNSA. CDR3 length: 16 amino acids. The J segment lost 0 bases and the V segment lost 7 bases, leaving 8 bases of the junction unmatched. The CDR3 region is CASTRRGSPNTGELFF. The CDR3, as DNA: TGTGCCAGCACCAGACGCGGGAGCCCGAACACCGGGGAGCTGTTTTTT.

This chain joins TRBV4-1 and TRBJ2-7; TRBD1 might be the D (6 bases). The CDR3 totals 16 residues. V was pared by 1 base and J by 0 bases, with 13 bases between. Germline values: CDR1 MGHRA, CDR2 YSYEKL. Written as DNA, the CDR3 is TGCGCCAGCAGCCAAGGCTATGGGGGCAGCTCCTACGAGCAGTACTTC. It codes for CASSQGYGGSSYEQYF.

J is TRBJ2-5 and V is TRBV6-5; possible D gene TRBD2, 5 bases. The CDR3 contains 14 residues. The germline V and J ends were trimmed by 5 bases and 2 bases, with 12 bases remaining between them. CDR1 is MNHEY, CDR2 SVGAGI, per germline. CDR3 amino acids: CASSPTGVQETQYF. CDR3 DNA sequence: TGTGCCAGCAGTCCGACCGGGGTACAAGAGACCCAGTACTTC.

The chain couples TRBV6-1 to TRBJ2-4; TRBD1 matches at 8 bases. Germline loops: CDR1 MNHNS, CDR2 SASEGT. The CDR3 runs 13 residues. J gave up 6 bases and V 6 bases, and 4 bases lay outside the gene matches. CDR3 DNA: TGTGCCAGCAGACAAACAGGGGGAAACATTCAGTACTTC. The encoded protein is CASRQTGGNIQYF.

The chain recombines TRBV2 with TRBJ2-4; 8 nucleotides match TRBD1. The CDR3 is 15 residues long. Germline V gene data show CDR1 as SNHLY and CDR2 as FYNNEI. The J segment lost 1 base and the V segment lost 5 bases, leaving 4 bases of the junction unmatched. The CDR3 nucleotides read TGTGCCAGCAGTAGGGACAGGTGGGCCAAAAACATTCAGTACTTC. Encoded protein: CASSRDRWAKNIQYF.

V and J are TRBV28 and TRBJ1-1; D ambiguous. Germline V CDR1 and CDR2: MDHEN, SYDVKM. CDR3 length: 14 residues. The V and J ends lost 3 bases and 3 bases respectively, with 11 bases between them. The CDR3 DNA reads TGTGCCAGCAGTTTTTTTAACAGCCACACTGAAGCTTTCTTT. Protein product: CASSFFNSHTEAFF.

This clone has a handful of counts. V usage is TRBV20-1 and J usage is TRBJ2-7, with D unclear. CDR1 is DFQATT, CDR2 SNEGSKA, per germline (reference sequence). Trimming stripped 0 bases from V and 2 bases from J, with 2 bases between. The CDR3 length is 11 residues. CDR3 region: CSARDTYEQYF. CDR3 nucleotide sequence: TGCAGTGCTAGAGATACCTACGAGCAGTACTTC.

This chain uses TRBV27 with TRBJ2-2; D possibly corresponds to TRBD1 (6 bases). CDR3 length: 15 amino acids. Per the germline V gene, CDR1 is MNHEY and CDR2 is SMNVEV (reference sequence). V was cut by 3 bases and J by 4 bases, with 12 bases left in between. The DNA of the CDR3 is TGTGCCAGCAGTTTCCGGGGCAGGGGCACCGGGGAGCTGTTTTTT. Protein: CASSFRGRGTGELFF.

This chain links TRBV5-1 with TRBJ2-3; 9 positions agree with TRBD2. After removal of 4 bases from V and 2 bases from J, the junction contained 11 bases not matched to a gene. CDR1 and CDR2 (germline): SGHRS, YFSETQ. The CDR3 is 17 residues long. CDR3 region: CASSPTLLAGSTDTQYF. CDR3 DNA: TGCGCCAGCAGCCCCACACTACTAGCGGGTTCCACAGATACGCAGTATTTT.

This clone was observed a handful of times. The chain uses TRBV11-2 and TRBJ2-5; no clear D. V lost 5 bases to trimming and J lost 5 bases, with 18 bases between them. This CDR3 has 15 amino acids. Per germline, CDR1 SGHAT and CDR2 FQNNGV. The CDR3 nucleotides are TGTGCCAGCAGCCGAGACCCCTCCCCTAGGGAGACCCAGTACTTC. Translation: CASSRDPSPRETQYF.

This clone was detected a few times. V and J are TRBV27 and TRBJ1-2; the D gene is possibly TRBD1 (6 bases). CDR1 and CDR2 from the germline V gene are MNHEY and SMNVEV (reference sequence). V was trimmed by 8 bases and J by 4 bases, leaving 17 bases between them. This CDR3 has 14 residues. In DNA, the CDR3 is TGTGCCAGCGGACGGACGGACAGTAGCTATGGCTACACCTTC. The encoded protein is CASGRTDSSYGYTF.

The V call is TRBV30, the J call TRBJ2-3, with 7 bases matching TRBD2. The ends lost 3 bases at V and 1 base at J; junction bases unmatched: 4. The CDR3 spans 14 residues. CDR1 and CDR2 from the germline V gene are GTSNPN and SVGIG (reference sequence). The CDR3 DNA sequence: TGTGCCTGGAGGAATCTAGCGGGCACAGATACGCAGTATTTT. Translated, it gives CAWRNLAGTDTQYF.

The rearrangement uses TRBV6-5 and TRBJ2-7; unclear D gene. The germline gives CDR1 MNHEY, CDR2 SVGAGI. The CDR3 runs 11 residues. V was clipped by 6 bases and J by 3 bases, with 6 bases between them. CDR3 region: CASRFNYEQYF. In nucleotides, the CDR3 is TGTGCCAGCAGGTTCAACTACGAGCAGTACTTC.

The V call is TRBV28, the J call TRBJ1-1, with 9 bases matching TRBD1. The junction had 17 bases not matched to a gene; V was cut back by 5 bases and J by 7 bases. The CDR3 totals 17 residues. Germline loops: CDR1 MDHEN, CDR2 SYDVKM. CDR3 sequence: CASSPPTGGGFYGEAFF. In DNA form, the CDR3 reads TGTGCCAGCAGTCCGCCAACAGGGGGCGGTTTCTATGGTGAAGCTTTCTTT.

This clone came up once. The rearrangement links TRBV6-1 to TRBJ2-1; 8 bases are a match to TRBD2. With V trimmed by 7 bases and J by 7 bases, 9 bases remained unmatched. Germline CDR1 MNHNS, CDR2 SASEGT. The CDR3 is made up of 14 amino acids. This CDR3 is CASTREGFWNEQFF. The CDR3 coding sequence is TGTGCCAGCACTCGGGAGGGGTTCTGGAATGAGCAGTTCTTC.

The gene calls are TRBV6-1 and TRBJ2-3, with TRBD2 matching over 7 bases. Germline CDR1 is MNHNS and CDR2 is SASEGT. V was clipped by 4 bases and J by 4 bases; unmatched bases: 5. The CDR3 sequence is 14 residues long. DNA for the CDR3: TGTGCCAGCAGTGTGGGGGGGATGCCAGATACGCAGTATTTT. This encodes CASSVGGMPDTQYF.

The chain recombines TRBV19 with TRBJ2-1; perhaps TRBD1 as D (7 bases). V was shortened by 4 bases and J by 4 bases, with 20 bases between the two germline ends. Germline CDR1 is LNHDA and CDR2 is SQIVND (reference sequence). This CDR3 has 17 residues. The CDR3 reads CASSTTSGGGSYNEQFF. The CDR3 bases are TGTGCCAGTAGTACAACCTCAGGGGGAGGCTCATACAATGAGCAGTTCTTC.